Included here is one TCR beta chain sequence, with context. Antigen: not known. In the same sample, other DNA sequences code for this CDR3. The data derive from a study of cytomegalovirus exposure and HLA in healthy donors. The PCR ran on 60 Vbeta and 13 Jbeta primers. Method: immunoSEQ multiplex PCR; TCRdb's copy keeps in-frame clones and lacks some. The sample holds about 140,000 clones, roughly four fifths seen once. Germline CDR1 ENHRY, CDR2 SYGVKD. The trim removed 2 bases at V and 3 bases at J, leaving 2 bases unmatched. CDR3 length equals 14 residues. Study-wide results and caveats: Other equally common chains were less clonally expanded than HLA-associated TCR beta chains, a later analysis showed.

The V gene is TRBV10-3, the J gene TRBJ2-3; 7 bases align to TRBD2. The sequence was collected from a man between 18 and 29 years old in good health and CMV-seropositive. Sequenced: PBMCs. The CDR3 sequence: CAISEGGSTDTQYF. CDR3 DNA: TGTGCCATCAGTGAGGGCGGGAGTACAGATACGCAGTATTTT.